A single T cell receptor beta chain is shown here with its context. The target antigen is unknown. The sample comes from a study of T-cell memory formation after mild COVID-19. Findings of the study overall: CM and EM subsets held most contracting CD4+ clones; EMRA held CD8+ ones. Clones from the second wave (peaking day 37) had unconfirmed SARS-CoV-2 specificity.

The CDR3 is made up of 14 amino acids. V lost 1 base and J lost 1, with 8 bases in between. Germline-derived CDR1 and CDR2 are SGHRS and YFSETQ. TCRdb ran MiXCR on the 5' RACE reads and lists one entry per CDR3 protein. The sample includes over 150,000 distinct CDR3 sequences, roughly 13% seen only once; the top ten take 2.5% to 3.5%. This sequence was found in a man between 18 and 29 years old who had mild COVID-19 (a few samples of this study predate the infection). Cell type and time point are not known. This chain joins TRBV5-1 and TRBJ1-1; D may be TRBD1 (5 bases). Input material: PBMCs or a T cell subset sorted from them (not recorded which). In nucleotides, the CDR3 is TGCGCCAGCAGCTTGTCCGGGGGGAACACTGAAGCTTTCTTT. This sequence encodes CASSLSGGNTEAFF.